These T cell receptor beta chains were read from a single sample in a study of metastatic and nonmetastatic thyroid tumors. MiXCR was used by TCRdb to re-call the PCR reads. The table lists some 21,000 clones, 18% of them singletons. The specimen sequenced was blood. These receptors were collected from a male donor with papillary thyroid cancer or a benign thyroid nodule (not recorded which). Some clones in this sample may be carry-over from other donors' samples. Both conserved end residues are part of each CDR3. The order of the fields is clone size, V gene, J gene, D gene, CDR3 protein, CDR3 DNA. D genes are given only for firm matches. Rows give clone size only sometimes, using once, few, many, or a class for an expanded clone.

once	TRBV30	TRBJ1-2	NA	CAWSETPIYGYTF	TGTGCCTGGAGTGAAACTCCCATATATGGCTACACCTTC
many	TRBV7-3	TRBJ2-1	TRBD2	CASSLRPAGGRSSYNEQFF	TGTGCCAGCAGCTTAAGGCCAGCGGGGGGAAGAAGCTCCTACAATGAGCAGTTCTTC
many	TRBV28	TRBJ2-7	NA	CASSTFRGSYEQYF	TGTGCCAGCAGCACCTTCCGGGGGTCCTACGAGCAGTACTTC
NA	TRBV5-1	TRBJ2-7	NA	CASISRGGAADEQYF	TGCGCCAGCATCAGCCGGGGCGGGGCCGCGGACGAGCAGTACTTC
many	TRBV4-1	TRBJ2-7	NA	CASSQEFGTQRSIEQYF	TGCGCCAGCAGCCAAGAGTTCGGGACCCAGCGGTCGATCGAGCAGTACTTC
NA	TRBV11-2	TRBJ2-1	NA	CASSLDRDSCNEQFF	TGTGCCAGCAGCCTCGACAGGGACTCCTGCAATGAGCAGTTCTTC
many	TRBV5-1	TRBJ2-7	NA	CASSPWREDEQYF	TGCGCCAGCAGCCCGTGGCGGGAAGACGAGCAGTACTTC
once	TRBV5-5	TRBJ1-5	TRBD1	CASRLGQGAVQPQHF	TGTGCCAGCAGATTAGGACAGGGGGCCGTTCAGCCCCAGCATTTT
many	TRBV7-2	TRBJ2-3	NA	CASSLEDTQYF	TGTGCCAGCAGCTTAGAAGATACGCAGTATTTT
many	TRBV3-1	TRBJ1-1	TRBD1	CASSQEVQGPRGGAFF	TGTGCCAGCAGCCAAGAGGTACAGGGGCCAAGAGGGGGAGCTTTCTTT
many	TRBV11-1	TRBJ1-4	TRBD1	CASSPLGTGHEKLFF	TGTGCCAGCAGCCCCCTCGGGACAGGGCATGAAAAACTGTTTTTT
NA	TRBV28	TRBJ2-1	TRBD2	CASSFSSGRFYNEQFF	TGTGCCAGCAGTTTTTCGAGCGGGAGATTTTACAATGAGCAGTTCTTC
many	TRBV5-1	TRBJ2-7	TRBD2	CASSLRLAGGPGEQYF	TGCGCCAGCAGCTTGCGACTAGCGGGAGGGCCGGGGGAGCAGTACTTC
NA	TRBV27	TRBJ2-1	NA	CASSLIPGTGEQLF	TGTGCCAGCAGTCTAATACCAGGGACGGGTGAGCAGTTATTC
many	TRBV28	TRBJ1-5	NA	CASLPQISNQPQHF	TGTGCCAGCTTACCGCAGATAAGCAATCAGCCCCAGCATTTT
many	TRBV5-1	TRBJ2-7	TRBD1	CASIRRPGQGSYEQYF	TGCGCCAGCATCCGGAGACCGGGACAGGGCTCCTACGAGCAGTACTTC
many	TRBV5-1	TRBJ2-2	NA	CASSLGDWNTGELFF	TGCGCCAGCAGCTTGGGGGACTGGAACACCGGGGAGCTGTTTTTT
many	TRBV3-1	TRBJ1-4	NA	CASSQAYGANEKLFF	TGTGCCAGCAGCCAGGCCTACGGGGCTAATGAAAAACTGTTTTTT
NA	TRBV30	TRBJ1-2	NA	CALRITAAGGYTF	TGTGCCCTCCGTATCACCGCGGCGGGGGGCTACACCTTC
many	TRBV20-1	TRBJ2-7	NA	CSARYGRRFNYEQYF	TGCAGTGCTAGATACGGGCGAAGGTTTAACTACGAGCAGTACTTC
medium-sized	TRBV3-1	TRBJ2-3	TRBD2	CASSQDPGGTSPLQDTQYF	TGTGCCAGCAGCCAAGATCCGGGGGGGACTAGCCCTCTTCAAGATACGCAGTATTTT
many	TRBV20-1	TRBJ1-4	NA	CSARDSQNDEKLFF	TGCAGTGCTAGAGATAGCCAGAACGATGAAAAACTGTTTTTT
many	TRBV29-1	TRBJ2-7	NA	CSVDEGAALYLIRYECEQYF	NA
many	TRBV4-2	TRBJ2-7	TRBD1	CASSQRLLSGTGLYEQYF	TGTGCCAGCAGCCAGCGCCTTTTATCCGGGACAGGACTTTACGAGCAGTACTTC
many	TRBV20-1	TRBJ2-1	NA	CSASRPAYNEQFF	TGCAGTGCTAGTCGGCCAGCATACAATGAGCAGTTCTTC
once	TRBV4-1	TRBJ2-2	TRBD2	CASSQARAGGGTGELFF	TGCGCCAGCAGCCAAGCGAGAGCGGGAGGGGGCACCGGGGAGCTGTTTTTT
many	TRBV12-3/TRBV12-4	TRBJ2-1	TRBD2	CASRISGRAEQFF	TGTGCCAGCAGGATTAGCGGGAGAGCCGAGCAGTTCTTC
many	TRBV7-3	TRBJ2-2	TRBD1	CASSLGIRDRNTGELFF	TGTGCCAGCAGCTTAGGGATACGGGACAGAAACACCGGGGAGCTGTTTTTT
many	TRBV20-1	TRBJ2-5	NA	CSARDWTTSETQYF	TGCAGTGCTAGAGATTGGACTACCTCGGAGACCCAGTACTTC
many	TRBV2	TRBJ1-1	NA	CASTTGTHTEAFF	TGTGCCAGCACGACCGGGACGCACACTGAAGCTTTCTTT
medium-sized	TRBV30	TRBJ1-4	NA	CAWSVVATNEKLFF	TGTGCCTGGAGTGTAGTTGCAACTAATGAAAAACTGTTTTTT
many	TRBV28	TRBJ2-7	NA	CASSSLILGEQYF	TGTGCCAGCAGTTCCCTCATCCTTGGTGAGCAGTACTTC
many	TRBV2	TRBJ2-1	NA	CASRERGAYNEQFF	TGTGCCAGCAGGGAGAGGGGGGCCTACAATGAGCAGTTCTTC
few	TRBV20-1	TRBJ2-7	NA	CSARAPQGFDEQYF	TGCAGTGCTAGAGCCCCCCAGGGCTTCGACGAGCAGTACTTC
medium-sized	TRBV5-1	TRBJ1-2	TRBD1	CASSLYRTGGVIDGYTF	TGCGCCAGCAGCTTGTATAGGACAGGGGGCGTCATTGATGGCTACACCTTC
NA	TRBV5-1	TRBJ1-5	NA	CASSLDGANQPQHF	TGCGCCAGCAGCTTGGACGGAGCGAATCAGCCCCAGCATTTT
NA	TRBV20-1	TRBJ2-7	NA	CSARGLAGYEQYF	TGCAGTGCTAGAGGCCTAGCCGGGTACGAGCAGTACTTC
many	TRBV19	TRBJ1-5	NA	CASSGIREGTQPQHF	TGTGCCAGTAGTGGAATCCGGGAGGGCACTCAGCCCCAGCATTTT
medium-sized	TRBV6-1	TRBJ2-7	TRBD2	CASSLDGGASYEQYF	TGTGCCAGCAGTTTAGACGGGGGGGCCTCGTACGAGCAGTACTTC
medium-sized	TRBV6-1	TRBJ1-5	NA	CATHRREGNQPQHF	TGTGCCACCCACCGGAGGGAAGGCAATCAGCCCCAGCATTTT
NA	TRBV3-1	TRBJ1-4	NA	CASSPSGHLTEKLFF	TGTGCCAGCAGCCCCTCGGGACACCTAACTGAAAAACTGTTTTTT
many	TRBV7-9	TRBJ2-1	TRBD2	CASTPRGLVINEQFF	TGTGCCAGCACCCCGCGGGGACTAGTTATCAATGAGCAGTTCTTC
many	TRBV28	TRBJ2-5	NA	CASWILGGTQYF	TGTGCCAGCTGGATCCTCGGGGGGACCCAGTACTTC
many	TRBV12-3/TRBV12-4	TRBJ2-5	NA	CASTFWGPQETQYF	TGTGCCAGCACCTTTTGGGGGCCCCAAGAGACCCAGTACTTC
many	TRBV13	TRBJ2-5	TRBD2	CASSPGGLAGAYRETQYF	TGTGCCAGCAGCCCGGGGGGGCTAGCGGGAGCGTACCGGGAGACCCAGTACTTC
many	TRBV4-1	TRBJ1-3	NA	CASSQEGPPYSSGNTIYF	TGCGCCAGCAGCCAAGAGGGCCCGCCCTACTCCTCTGGAAACACCATATATTTT
few	TRBV28	TRBJ2-1	TRBD2	CASSLLGSGLAVNEQFF	TGTGCCAGCAGCCTACTGGGGTCGGGACTAGCGGTGAATGAGCAGTTCTTC
many	TRBV28	TRBJ2-2	TRBD1	CASSPSGTGHTGELFF	TGTGCCAGCAGTCCGTCCGGGACAGGGCACACCGGGGAGCTGTTTTTT
many	TRBV5-6	TRBJ1-1	NA	CASRPGDVSNTEAFF	TGTGCCAGCAGACCCGGGGACGTTTCGAACACTGAAGCTTTCTTT
many	TRBV5-1	TRBJ1-1	TRBD1	CASSMPGQANTEAFF	TGCGCCAGCAGCATGCCAGGACAGGCGAACACTGAAGCTTTCTTT
few	TRBV18	TRBJ2-7	NA	CVSSLSLADYEQYF	TGTGTCAGCTCACTGTCGCTAGCTGACTACGAGCAGTACTTC
medium-sized	TRBV30	TRBJ1-6	NA	CAWSVLRGPLHF	TGTGCCTGGAGTGTATTAAGGGGGCCCCTCCACTTT
medium-sized	TRBV6-1	TRBJ2-7	NA	CASGGASYLSYEQYF	TGTGCCTCCGGCGGGGCCAGTTACCTCTCCTACGAGCAGTACTTC
many	TRBV15	TRBJ2-2	NA	CATSRDRWGTGELFF	TGTGCCACCAGCAGAGACCGTTGGGGAACCGGGGAGCTGTTTTTT
many	TRBV18	TRBJ2-1	NA	CASSPSLQADNEQFF	TGTGCCAGCTCACCAAGTTTACAGGCAGACAATGAGCAGTTCTTC
many	TRBV20-1	TRBJ2-7	TRBD2	CSARDNEREGFYEQYF	TGCAGTGCTAGAGATAACGAGCGGGAGGGATTTTACGAGCAGTACTTC
few	TRBV6-1	TRBJ2-6	TRBD2	CASSGTSGGANVLTF	TGTGCCAGCAGTGGGACTAGCGGGGGGGCCAATGTCCTGACTTTC
NA	TRBV30	TRBJ2-2	TRBD1	CAWSARGQDTGELFF	TGTGCCTGGAGTGCCAGGGGACAGGACACCGGGGAGCTGTTTTTT
many	TRBV7-2	TRBJ1-2	NA	CASSLESFLYGYTF	TGTGCCAGCAGCTTGGAGAGTTTTCTGTATGGCTACACCTTC
many	TRBV28	TRBJ2-7	NA	CASTPRVDTWAYEQYF	TGTGCCAGCACCCCACGTGTGGACACCTGGGCCTACGAGCAGTACTTC